This entry lists 21 T cell receptor beta chains sequenced from one sample in a study of blood T cell repertoires in COVID-19. Generated by immunoSEQ multiplex PCR, the TCRdb table keeps only in-frame clones and is missing some. The sample includes 300,000 to 400,000 clones, about 89% of them seen just once. The sequencing input was peripheral blood. These receptors were collected from a woman aged 50 to 65 with COVID-19, enrolled during active disease.

The chain joins TRBV5-8 to TRBJ2-6; perhaps TRBD1 as D (6 bases). Trimming cost V 2 bases and J 1 base, with 10 bases left between them. The CDR3 consists of 16 residues. Germline V gene lookup returns CDR1 SGHTS and CDR2 YDEGEE. The CDR3 sequence: CASSFSQGSGANVLTF. CDR3 coding DNA: TGTGCCAGCAGCTTTTCACAGGGTTCTGGGGCCAACGTCCTGACTTTC.

The CDR3 DNA reads TGTGCCAGCAGGCCAGACAGGGCTACTAGTCAGCCCCAGCATTTT. Translating gives CASRPDRATSQPQHF. The genes are TRBV2 and TRBJ1-5, with 7 bases aligning to TRBD1. This CDR3 comprises 15 residues. Germline V lookup: CDR1 SNHLY, CDR2 FYNNEI. With 6 bases clipped from V and 6 bases from J, the junction kept 11 bases outside the gene matches.

This chain connects TRBV29-1 to TRBJ2-2, with D perhaps matching TRBD2 (6 bases). The CDR3 loop spans 14 amino acids. V was shortened by 5 bases and J by 6 bases, with 16 bases between the two germline ends. The germline V gene has CDR1 SQVTM and CDR2 ANQGSEA. The CDR3 loop is CSVSGAPWAGELFF. The CDR3 bases are TGCAGCGTTTCGGGAGCCCCGTGGGCCGGGGAGCTGTTTTTT.

The rearrangement uses TRBV18 and TRBJ2-1; the match to TRBD1 covers 7 bases. This CDR3 comprises 15 residues. With 6 bases clipped from V and 7 bases from J, the junction kept 12 bases outside the gene matches. In germline, CDR1 is KGHSH, CDR2 LQKENI. The CDR3 region is CASSEWTGLVNEQFF. In DNA, the CDR3 is TGTGCCAGCTCCGAATGGACAGGACTCGTAAATGAGCAGTTCTTC. The entire variable domain, with the rest obtained from reference TRBV18 and TRBJ2-1, is as follows: NAGVMQNPRHLVRRRGQEARLRCSPMKGHSHVYWYRQLPEEGLKFMVYLQKENIIDESGMPKERFSAEFPKEGPSILRIQQVVRGDSAAYFCASSEWTGLVNEQFFGPGTRLTVL.

This chain connects TRBV30 to TRBJ2-7; D is undetermined. V was cut by 1 base and J by 0 bases, with 13 bases left in between. Germline lookup yields CDR1 GTSNPN and CDR2 SVGIG (reference sequence). This CDR3 is built from 15 residues. CDR3 loop: CAWSAVTLGSYEQYF. CDR3 in DNA: TGTGCCTGGAGTGCCGTGACTTTGGGCTCCTACGAGCAGTACTTC.

V usage is TRBV19 and J usage is TRBJ2-3; TRBD2 matches 7 bases. Trimming cost V 4 bases and J 9 bases; bases outside gene matches: 16. CDR3 size: 16 residues. Germline assignment: CDR1 LNHDA and CDR2 SQIVND (reference sequence). CDR3 coding DNA: TGTGCCAGTAGTACCGGACTAGGGAGGCGACCGAGGACGCAGTATTTT. Translation: CASSTGLGRRPRTQYF.

The chain is built from TRBV6-5 and TRBJ2-7; 9 bases agree with TRBD2. The CDR3 runs to 16 residues. Germline V CDR1 and CDR2: MNHEY, SVGAGI. V shed 0 bases, J shed 3 bases, and the junction held 6 bases outside the gene matches. Here the CDR3 DNA reads TGTGCCAGCAGTTACTCCCGACTAGCGGAACTCTACGAGCAGTACTTC. It translates to CASSYSRLAELYEQYF.

V and J are TRBV6-1 and TRBJ1-5; possibly TRBD1 for D (6 bases). Trimming left V 3 bases short and J 4 bases short, with 19 bases between. Looked up from germline, CDR1 is MNHNS and CDR2 is SASEGT. CDR3 size: 17 residues. The chain's CDR3 is CASSDKGDTETNQPQHF. The CDR3 coding sequence is TGTGCCAGCAGTGATAAGGGGGACACGGAGACAAATCAGCCCCAGCATTTT.

The V and J genes are TRBV27 and TRBJ2-7, with a tentative D call TRBD1 (6 bases). Trimming pared 6 bases from V and 12 bases from J, leaving 15 bases between. The CDR3 contains 11 residues. Germline values: CDR1 MNHEY, CDR2 SMNVEV (reference sequence). The CDR3 here is CASRTWGRGYF. The CDR3 DNA reads TGTGCCAGCAGAACCTGGGGCAGGGGGTACTTC.

The chain recombines TRBV5-1 with TRBJ2-2; 8 nucleotides align to TRBD2. Germline V CDR1 and CDR2: SGHRS, YFSETQ. Germline trimming cut 5 bases from V and 5 bases from J; bases unmatched to any gene: 5. This CDR3 region has 14 residues. The CDR3 nucleotides are TGCGCCAGCAGTCTTAGCGGGAATACCGGGGAGCTGTTTTTT. Encoded protein: CASSLSGNTGELFF.

The chain recombines TRBV6-2 or TRBV6-3 with TRBJ2-5, with unresolved D. The CDR3 loop spans 14 amino acids. Looked up from germline, CDR1 is MNHEY and CDR2 is SVGEGT. Trimming took off 4 bases at V and 0 bases at J, with 9 bases between the two ends. CDR3 residues: CASSFLGYQETQYF. CDR3 sequence (DNA): TGTGCCAGCAGTTTTCTCGGGTACCAAGAGACCCAGTACTTC.

The chain couples TRBV4-1 to TRBJ2-5, with a weak D call TRBD2 (6 bases). This CDR3 contains 16 residues. CDR1 is MGHRA, CDR2 YSYEKL, per germline. The V end lost 2 bases, the J end lost 1 base, and 14 bases lay between the germline ends. The chain's CDR3 is CASSQPGGGTQETQYF. CDR3 in DNA: TGCGCCAGCAGCCAACCCGGGGGTGGGACCCAAGAGACCCAGTACTTC.

The CDR3 protein is CASSRAGQGSYEQYF. CDR3 coding DNA: TGCGCCAGCAGCCGAGCGGGACAGGGTTCCTACGAGCAGTACTTC. V gene TRBV4-1 combines with J gene TRBJ2-7; 9 nucleotides match TRBD1. CDR1 is MGHRA and CDR2 is YSYEKL in the germline V gene. This CDR3 has 15 amino acids. The V and J ends lost 4 bases and 1 base, in that order; junction bases with no gene match: 5.

Here the CDR3 reads CSVEAPSSYEQYF. DNA for the CDR3: TGCAGCGTTGAAGCCCCCTCCTCCTACGAGCAGTACTTC. V gene TRBV29-1 combines with J gene TRBJ2-7; D unclear. Trimming left V 1 base short and J 0 bases short, with 7 bases between. The CDR3 runs 13 residues. CDR1 is SQVTM, CDR2 ANQGSEA, per germline.

The gene calls are TRBV27 and TRBJ1-4; 9 nucleotides match TRBD1. Germline V gene lookup returns CDR1 MNHEY and CDR2 SMNVEV (reference sequence). This CDR3 comprises 15 residues. V was clipped by 4 bases and J by 5 bases; unmatched bases: 5. The CDR3 loop is CASSSPGTGNEKLFF. In DNA, the CDR3 is TGTGCCAGCAGTTCCCCCGGGACAGGGAATGAAAAACTGTTTTTT. Full variable domain (rest looked up from reference TRBV27 and TRBJ1-4): EAQVTQNPRYLITVTGKKLTVTCSQNMNHEYMSWYRQDPGLGLRQIYYSMNVEVTDKGDVPEGYKVSRKEKRNFPLILESPSPNQTSLYFCASSSPGTGNEKLFFGSGTQLSVL.

The rearrangement links TRBV3-1 (or the pseudogene TRBV3-2) to TRBJ1-1; weak D call: TRBD1 (5 bases). Germline loops: CDR1 LGHDT, CDR2 YNNKEL (reference sequence). V gave up 2 bases and J gave up 9 bases, with 16 bases separating them. This CDR3 is built from 14 residues. CDR3 sequence reads: CASSQPLGGGQAFF. The CDR3 DNA reads TGTGCCAGCAGCCAACCCTTGGGGGGGGGACAAGCTTTCTTT.

The rearrangement joins TRBV9 to TRBJ2-3; 11 nucleotides align to TRBD2. In germline, CDR1 is SGDLS, CDR2 YYNGEE. The CDR3 loop spans 16 amino acids. The V segment lost 4 bases and the J segment 2 bases; nucleotides outside the gene matches: 6. The CDR3 protein is CASSRGLAGNTDTQYF. The CDR3 nucleotides are TGTGCCAGCAGCCGAGGACTAGCGGGTAACACAGATACGCAGTATTTT. The entire variable domain, with the rest obtained from reference TRBV9 and TRBJ2-3, is as follows: DSGVTQTPKHLITATGQRVTLRCSPRSGDLSVYWYQQSLDQGLQFLIQYYNGEERAKGNILERFSAQQFPDLHSELNLSSLELGDSALYFCASSRGLAGNTDTQYFGPGTRLTVL.

This clone has just one count. The chain employs TRBV19 and TRBJ2-5; no definite D call. The germline CDR1 and CDR2 sequences are LNHDA and SQIVND (reference sequence). The V end lost 3 bases, the J end lost 4 bases, and 9 bases lay between the germline ends. CDR3 size: 13 residues. The CDR3 DNA sequence: TGTGCCAGTAGTATCGTTGTGTCAGAGACCCAGTACTTC. Its protein product is CASSIVVSETQYF. The whole variable domain, filled in from reference TRBV19 and TRBJ2-5, reads DGGITQSPKYLFRKEGQNVTLSCEQNLNHDAMYWYRQDPGQGLRLIYYSQIVNDFQKGDIAEGYSVSREKKESFPLTVTSAQKNPTAFYLCASSIVVSETQYFGPGTRLLVL.

The V gene is TRBV6-5, the J gene TRBJ2-2; 8 bases map to TRBD2. Germline V gene lookup returns CDR1 MNHEY and CDR2 SVGAGI. This CDR3 is 15 amino acids long. V gave up 6 bases and J gave up 3 bases; unmatched junction bases: 6. The CDR3 DNA follows: TGTGCCAGCAGACATTCAGCGGGAGACACCGGGGAGCTGTTTTTT. Translating it yields CASRHSAGDTGELFF.

The table lists this clone with a count of one. The rearrangement links TRBV19 to TRBJ2-1, with 7 bases lining up with TRBD2. V gave up 5 bases and J gave up 1 base; unmatched junction bases: 2. Germline assignment: CDR1 LNHDA and CDR2 SQIVND (reference sequence). The CDR3 contains 14 residues. CDR3 loop: CASSHGGSYNEQFF. The CDR3 nucleotides read TGTGCCAGTAGTCACGGGGGGTCCTACAATGAGCAGTTCTTC.

In this sample, this clone turned up once. V usage is TRBV30 and J usage is TRBJ2-7, with 9 bases that match TRBD2. With 8 bases clipped from V and 1 base from J, the junction kept 9 bases outside the gene matches. CDR1 GTSNPN and CDR2 SVGIG come from the germline V gene (reference sequence). CDR3 length: 14 residues. For the CDR3, the DNA is TGTGCCCCTAGACTAGCGGCTAATTCCTACGAGCAGTACTTC. Its translation: CAPRLAANSYEQYF.